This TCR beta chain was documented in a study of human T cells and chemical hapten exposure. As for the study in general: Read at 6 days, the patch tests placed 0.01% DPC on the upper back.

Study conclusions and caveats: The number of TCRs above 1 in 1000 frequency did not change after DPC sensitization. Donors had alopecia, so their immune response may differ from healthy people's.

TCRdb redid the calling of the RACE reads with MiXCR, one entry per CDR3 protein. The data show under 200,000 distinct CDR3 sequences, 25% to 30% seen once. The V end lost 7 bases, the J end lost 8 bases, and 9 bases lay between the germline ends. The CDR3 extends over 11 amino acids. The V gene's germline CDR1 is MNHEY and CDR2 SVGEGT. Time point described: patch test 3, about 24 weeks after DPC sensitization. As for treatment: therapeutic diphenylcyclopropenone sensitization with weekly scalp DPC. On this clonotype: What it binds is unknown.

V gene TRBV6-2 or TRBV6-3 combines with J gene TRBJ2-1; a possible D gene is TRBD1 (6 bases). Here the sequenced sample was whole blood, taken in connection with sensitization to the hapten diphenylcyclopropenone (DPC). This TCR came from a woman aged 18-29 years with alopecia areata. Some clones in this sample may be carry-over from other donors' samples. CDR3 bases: TGTGCCAGCACCACAGGGTATGAGCAGTTCTTC. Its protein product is CASTTGYEQFF.